This entry concerns a single TCR beta chain. Method: immunoSEQ multiplex PCR; TCRdb's copy keeps in-frame clones and lacks some. The repertoire holds hundreds of thousands of clones, with about 88% as singletons. The sample belongs to a study of blood T cell repertoires in COVID-19. The age range of participants was about 18 to 100 years, with residence in 20 to 25 US areas. CDR3 length equals 14 residues. The V end lost 4 bases, the J end lost 4 bases, and 12 bases lay between the germline ends. Germline assignment: CDR1 MGHDK and CDR2 SYGVNS. The receptor was derived from a woman in her fifties or sixties who had recovered from COVID-19. Sequenced material: PBMCs or T cells enriched from blood (not recorded which). The J gene is TRBJ2-3, the V gene TRBV25-1; tentatively, D is TRBD2 (6 bases). The CDR3 loop is CASSAPGLADTQYF. CDR3 in DNA: TGTGCCAGCAGTGCACCGGGACTTGCAGATACGCAGTATTTT.